This T cell receptor (beta chain) was identified during a study of T-cell reconstitution after alpha-beta-depleted transplantation in children. Molecular barcoding with unique molecular identifiers was used for the TCRbeta library. TCRdb processed the PCR reads anew with MiXCR; each CDR3 protein has one entry. The sample contains roughly 570,000 distinct CDR3 sequences, about a quarter of which appear only once. Study-wide results and limits: Newly made T cells mostly supplied T-cell counts and diversity one year after transplant. The high TCRbeta diversity at day 60 in some patients came from surviving recipient T cells and thymic progenitors.

This clonotype came up a few times. Its antigen is not identified. The CDR3 has 14 amino acids. Germline CDR1 GTSNPN, CDR2 SVGIG (reference sequence). The V gene lost 4 bases and the J gene lost 1 base, with 11 bases spanning the gap. The receptor comes from a boy younger than two with Wiskott-Aldrich syndrome, due to receive a stem cell transplant. This chain links TRBV30 with TRBJ2-1, with D possibly being TRBD2 (5 bases). Sample: PBMCs, taken before TCRalphabeta/CD19-depleted stem cell transplant. In nucleotides, the CDR3 is TGTGCCTGGAAGGGTGGGAGTTCCTACAATGAGCAGTTCTTC. Translated, it gives CAWKGGSSYNEQFF.